The rows below give T cell receptor beta chains drawn from one sample of a study of Ad26.COV2.S vaccination and SARS-CoV-2 variants. Sequenced by immunoSEQ multiplex PCR; TCRdb stores in-frame clones only, minus some. Here the sample spans some 340,000 clones, around four fifths being singletons. The specimen was peripheral blood, collected in a trial of Ad26.COV2.S vaccine versus placebo. These receptors were collected from a person between 18 and 65 years old who received the Ad26.COV2.S COVID-19 vaccine or a placebo. Each CDR3 is given with its conserved first and last residue. Each record gives: V gene, J gene, clone size, D gene, CDR3 protein, CDR3 DNA. A D gene is named only where the DNA matches it firmly. Only some rows state a clone size, as once, few, many or a class for expanded clones.

TRBV3-1/TRBV3-2	TRBJ1-1	NA	NA	CASSQVGSPNTEAFF	TGTGCCAGCAGCCAAGTTGGCTCGCCGAACACTGAAGCTTTCTTT
TRBV12-3/TRBV12-4	TRBJ2-3	NA	NA	CASSSSGTDTQYF	TGTGCCAGCAGCTCATCAGGAACAGATACGCAGTATTTT
TRBV7-8	TRBJ1-5	NA	NA	CASSLEWGADQPQHF	TGTGCCAGCAGCTTAGAGTGGGGGGCCGATCAGCCCCAGCATTTT
TRBV5-1	TRBJ2-1	NA	TRBD1	CASSLEGGLSSYNEQFF	TGCGCCAGCAGCTTGGAAGGGGGCCTAAGCTCCTACAATGAGCAGTTCTTC
TRBV14	TRBJ1-1	many	NA	CASSANRDTEAFF	TGTGCCAGCAGCGCAAACAGGGACACTGAAGCTTTCTTT
TRBV5-4	TRBJ1-2	NA	NA	CASSLYGLFPYTF	TGTGCCAGCAGCTTGTACGGCCTATTCCCCTACACCTTC
TRBV29-1	TRBJ1-1	many	NA	CSFISGGQGGAFF	TGCAGCTTCATCTCGGGGGGTCAAGGAGGGGCTTTCTTT
TRBV19	TRBJ2-5	NA	TRBD2	CASSATSGGAGETQYF	TGTGCCAGTAGTGCCACTAGCGGGGGGGCCGGGGAGACCCAGTACTTC
TRBV2	TRBJ2-7	NA	NA	CASSGQPNYEQYF	TGTGCCAGCAGTGGGCAGCCTAACTACGAGCAGTACTTC
TRBV5-1	TRBJ1-6	NA	TRBD1	CASSLDRARPLHF	TGCGCCAGCAGCCTAGACAGGGCAAGGCCCCTCCACTTT
TRBV7-2	TRBJ2-1	NA	TRBD1	CASSLTGGLSNEQFF	TGTGCCAGCAGCTTGACAGGGGGGCTATCGAATGAGCAGTTCTTC
TRBV11-3	TRBJ2-1	NA	NA	CASSFSSAGTYNEQFF	TGTGCCAGCAGCTTCTCCTCAGCGGGTACCTACAATGAGCAGTTCTTC
TRBV3-1/TRBV3-2	TRBJ2-3	NA	NA	CASSQPTPFSTDTQYF	TGTGCCAGCAGCCAACCGACACCCTTTAGCACAGATACGCAGTATTTT
TRBV19	TRBJ1-5	NA	NA	CASSIDRTAFRPQHF	TGTGCCAGTAGTATAGATCGGACCGCCTTCCGGCCCCAGCATTTT
TRBV19	TRBJ1-4	once	TRBD1	CASSRSGTAATNEKLFF	TGTGCCAGTAGTCGCTCCGGGACAGCCGCAACTAATGAAAAACTGTTTTTT
TRBV5-6	TRBJ1-2	NA	NA	CASSFWGRQNYGYTF	TGTGCCAGCAGCTTCTGGGGGCGCCAAAACTATGGCTACACCTTC
TRBV9	TRBJ2-3	once	NA	CASSGLRGADTQYF	TGTGCCAGCAGCGGACTCAGGGGGGCAGATACGCAGTATTTT
TRBV6-6	TRBJ1-1	once	TRBD1	CASRNPGGGNTEAFF	TGTGCCAGCAGGAACCCAGGGGGGGGGAACACTGAAGCTTTCTTT
TRBV6-5	TRBJ1-5	NA	NA	CASSQQGEPQHF	TGTGCCAGCAGCCAACAGGGAGAGCCCCAGCATTTT
TRBV2	TRBJ2-1	once	NA	CASSELEGIEQFF	TGTGCCAGCAGTGAATTGGAGGGGATTGAGCAGTTCTTC
TRBV19	TRBJ2-7	NA	NA	CASSMSGSYEQYF	TGTGCCAGTAGTATGTCTGGCTCCTACGAGCAGTACTTC
TRBV2	TRBJ2-3	many	NA	CASSANRVADTQYF	TGTGCCAGCAGTGCGAACAGGGTCGCAGATACGCAGTATTTT
TRBV3-1/TRBV3-2	TRBJ2-2	NA	NA	CASSPFPIEGELFF	TGTGCCAGCAGTCCATTCCCTATTGAGGGGGAGCTGTTTTTT
TRBV19	TRBJ2-3	NA	TRBD2	CASSIGGGGTDTQYF	TGTGCCAGTAGTATAGGCGGGGGGGGCACAGATACGCAGTATTTT
TRBV18	TRBJ1-3	NA	NA	CASSGIGNTIYF	TGTGCCAGCTCAGGGATTGGAAACACCATATATTTT
TRBV5-1	TRBJ1-3	NA	NA	CASSLVGNTIYF	TGCGCCAGCAGCTTGGTCGGAAACACCATATATTTT
TRBV30	TRBJ2-1	NA	NA	CAWSHWNNEQFF	TGTGCCTGGAGTCACTGGAACAATGAGCAGTTCTTC
TRBV18	TRBJ1-1	NA	NA	CASSLDQGIEAFF	TGTGCCAGCTCACTAGACCAGGGCATTGAAGCTTTCTTT
TRBV27	TRBJ1-5	NA	NA	CASSTWTESNQPQHF	TGTGCCAGCAGTACCTGGACAGAAAGCAATCAGCCCCAGCATTTT
TRBV14	TRBJ2-5	NA	TRBD1	CASSYGKTGLKETQYF	TGTGCCAGCAGCTATGGCAAGACAGGGCTAAAAGAGACCCAGTACTTC
TRBV6-5	TRBJ1-6	few	NA	CASSPRAPNNSPLHF	TGTGCCAGCAGTCCCAGGGCGCCCAATAATTCACCCCTCCACTTT
TRBV2	TRBJ1-2	NA	NA	CASSDGFNYGYTF	TGTGCCAGCAGTGACGGATTTAACTATGGCTACACCTTC
TRBV7-6	TRBJ2-1	NA	NA	CASSLNGYNEQFF	TGTGCCAGCAGCTTGAACGGATACAATGAGCAGTTCTTC
TRBV7-6	TRBJ1-1	NA	NA	CASSPGTSSAFF	TGTGCCAGCAGCCCCGGGACATCCTCGGCTTTCTTT
TRBV11-2	TRBJ2-5	NA	TRBD2	CASWRGGLQETQYF	TGTGCCAGCTGGCGGGGGGGCCTACAAGAGACCCAGTACTTC
TRBV9	TRBJ1-2	NA	TRBD1	CASSAHSDRGFSYGYTF	TGTGCCAGCAGCGCCCACTCGGACAGGGGCTTTAGTTATGGCTACACCTTC
TRBV11-2	TRBJ2-1	NA	NA	CASSLNRGGGNEQFF	TGTGCCAGCAGCCTAAACAGGGGAGGAGGCAATGAGCAGTTCTTC
TRBV4-1	TRBJ1-2	few	TRBD1	CASSHGQGPYGYTF	TGCGCCAGCAGCCACGGACAGGGACCCTATGGCTACACCTTC
TRBV10-3	TRBJ1-2	few	NA	CAISESTVYGYTF	TGTGCCATCAGTGAGTCTACGGTCTATGGCTACACCTTC
TRBV6-5	TRBJ2-7	few	NA	CASSKTWDDSYEQYF	TGTGCCAGCAGTAAGACCTGGGACGACTCCTACGAGCAGTACTTC
TRBV6-1	TRBJ2-2	NA	NA	CASSDNRGPTGELFF	TGTGCCAGCAGTGATAATCGGGGGCCCACCGGGGAGCTGTTTTTT
TRBV7-8	TRBJ1-6	NA	TRBD1	CASSYGTGRSPLHF	TGTGCCAGCAGCTATGGGACAGGGCGGTCACCCCTCCACTTT
TRBV6-5	TRBJ2-7	once	NA	CASSFGAPPSAYEQYF	TGTGCCAGCAGTTTCGGGGCACCTCCCTCGGCCTACGAGCAGTACTTC
TRBV9	TRBJ2-7	NA	NA	CASSVGSASYEQYF	TGTGCCAGCAGCGTAGGGTCAGCCTCCTACGAGCAGTACTTC
TRBV5-1	TRBJ2-3	NA	NA	CASSGGDKLGDTQYF	TGCGCCAGCTCTGGCGGGGACAAACTAGGAGATACGCAGTATTTT
TRBV2	TRBJ1-2	NA	NA	CASIMGRNYGYTF	TGTGCCAGCATTATGGGCAGGAACTATGGCTACACCTTC
TRBV5-4	TRBJ1-1	NA	TRBD1	CASRLTGENTEAFF	TGTGCCAGCAGACTAACAGGGGAAAACACTGAAGCTTTCTTT
TRBV6-5	TRBJ2-4	NA	NA	CASSSIVSIQYF	TGTGCCAGCAGTTCGATCGTAAGCATTCAGTACTTC
TRBV5-1	TRBJ1-2	NA	TRBD1	CASSNRGNYGYTF	TGCGCCAGCAGCAACAGGGGCAACTATGGCTACACCTTC
TRBV5-1	TRBJ2-2	NA	NA	CASSYPRTDVGELFF	TGCGCCAGCAGCTACCCCAGGACAGATGTCGGGGAGCTGTTTTTT
TRBV7-9	TRBJ1-2	NA	NA	CASSFRNYGYTF	TGTGCCAGCAGCTTTCGAAACTATGGCTACACCTTC
TRBV4-2	TRBJ2-2	NA	NA	CASSQYVAEVNTGELFF	TGTGCCAGCAGCCAATACGTTGCAGAGGTGAACACCGGGGAGCTGTTTTTT
TRBV11-2	TRBJ2-5	few	NA	CASSWWRDQSQETQYF	TGTGCCAGCAGCTGGTGGAGGGACCAATCCCAAGAGACCCAGTACTTC
TRBV7-8	TRBJ1-5	NA	TRBD1	CASSLDRGWNQPQHF	TGTGCCAGCAGCTTAGACAGGGGTTGGAATCAGCCCCAGCATTTT
TRBV6-5	TRBJ1-2	NA	NA	CASSYSKYSSYGYTF	TGTGCCAGCAGTTACTCGAAGTACAGTAGCTATGGCTACACCTTC
TRBV5-4	TRBJ2-7	NA	NA	CASSLSRTDRLEQYF	TGTGCCAGCAGCTTGTCGAGAACAGACCGCTTGGAGCAGTACTTC
TRBV18	TRBJ2-3	NA	NA	CASSQDTQYF	TGTGCCAGCTCACAAGATACGCAGTATTTT
TRBV4-2	TRBJ2-5	NA	NA	CASSQDPATREETQYF	TGTGCCAGCAGCCAAGATCCTGCGACAAGAGAAGAGACCCAGTACTTC
TRBV5-5	TRBJ1-1	NA	TRBD1	CASSLLWPLRGPTTEAFF	TGTGCCAGCAGCTTGTTATGGCCCCTAAGGGGGCCGACCACTGAAGCTTTCTTT